This T cell receptor beta chain was documented in a study of human T cells and chemical hapten exposure. The wider study: The patient population, which was mostly female, had alopecia areata, totalis or universalis. Minor volume differences among pooled libraries chiefly drove per-sample TCR yield variation.

This clonotype showed up many times. Its antigen is not known. Time point specified: patch test 1, 2 weeks after DPC sensitization. This sample's treatment: therapeutic diphenylcyclopropenone sensitization with weekly scalp DPC. CDR1 SEHNR and CDR2 FQNEAQ come from the germline V gene (reference sequence). CDR3 size: 16 residues. V was pared by 2 bases and J by 1 base, with 12 bases between. The study used a library that attached unique molecular identifiers to individual cDNA molecules. TCRdb independently ran MiXCR on the RACE reads; one entry per CDR3 protein. The table includes roughly 360,000 distinct CDR3 sequences, about 4.8% detected once. Study outcomes and limitations: Donors were affected by alopecia, so their immune reaction might vary from that of healthy individuals.

The J gene is TRBJ2-1, the V gene TRBV7-9, with unresolved D. Material: whole blood, obtained in connection with sensitization to the hapten diphenylcyclopropenone (DPC). This receptor was obtained from a woman in her 50s with alopecia areata. Some clones in this sample may be carry-over from other donors' samples. As DNA, the CDR3 is TGTGCCAGCAGCTTACCCAACGGTCATTCCTACAATGAGCAGTTCTTC. Translated, it gives CASSLPNGHSYNEQFF.